A selection of T cell receptor beta chains follows, all from one sample in a study of OX40 agonist ivuxolimab in advanced cancers. Sequenced by immunoSEQ multiplex PCR; TCRdb stores in-frame clones only, minus some. The data contain under 60,000 clones, about 87% of them singletons. The sequencing here drew on CD4+ or CD8+ T cells sorted from blood, taken in a trial of the OX40 agonist ivuxolimab. All receptors come from an adult with an advanced solid tumor such as melanoma, head and neck, liver or kidney cancer. CDR3s include the opening cysteine and the closing phenylalanine or tryptophan. D genes are given only for firm matches. Size values are once, few and many counts, or a class for expanded clones, and some rows have none.

V: TRBV9
size: NA
D: TRBD1
J: TRBJ2-3
CDR3: CASSATGTGTSTDTQYF
DNA: TGTGCCAGCAGCGCTACCGGGACAGGGACGAGCACAGATACGCAGTATTTT

V: TRBV30
size: NA
D: NA
J: TRBJ2-7
CDR3: CAWVTYPYEQYF
DNA: TGTGCCTGGGTGACTTACCCCTACGAGCAGTACTTC

V: TRBV2
size: NA
D: NA
J: TRBJ2-1
CDR3: CALHSLVDNEQFF
DNA: TGTGCCTTACACAGTCTCGTGGACAATGAGCAGTTCTTC

V: TRBV9
size: once
D: NA
J: TRBJ2-7
CDR3: CASSVEDTTYEQYF
DNA: TGTGCCAGCAGCGTAGAGGACACTACCTACGAGCAGTACTTC

V: TRBV6-4
size: few
D: NA
J: TRBJ1-1
CDR3: CASSDQVDLNTEAFF
DNA: TGTGCCAGCAGTGATCAGGTAGATTTGAACACTGAAGCTTTCTTT

V: TRBV27
size: NA
D: NA
J: TRBJ2-3
CDR3: CASSKEGRTDTQYF
DNA: TGTGCCAGCAGCAAGGAGGGAAGGACAGATACGCAGTATTTT

V: TRBV4-1
size: NA
D: TRBD1
J: TRBJ1-5
CDR3: CASSPGQQDQPQHF
DNA: TGCGCCAGCAGCCCGGGACAGCAGGATCAGCCCCAGCATTTT

V: TRBV27
size: few
D: NA
J: TRBJ1-2
CDR3: CASSSGLYGYTF
DNA: TGTGCCAGCAGTTCCGGGCTGTATGGCTACACCTTC

V: TRBV4-1
size: NA
D: NA
J: TRBJ1-1
CDR3: CASSQQRTANTEAFF
DNA: TGCGCCAGCAGCCAGCAGAGGACAGCGAACACTGAAGCTTTCTTT

V: TRBV19
size: NA
D: NA
J: TRBJ1-1
CDR3: CASSSRGEAFF
DNA: TGTGCCAGTAGTAGCAGGGGTGAAGCTTTCTTT

V: TRBV13
size: NA
D: NA
J: TRBJ1-4
CDR3: CASSLRSENEKLFF
DNA: TGTGCCAGCAGCCTGCGTAGTGAGAATGAAAAACTGTTTTTT

V: TRBV4-3
size: NA
D: NA
J: TRBJ2-7
CDR3: CASSQASDGTYEQYF
DNA: TGCGCCAGCAGCCAAGCCTCGGACGGAACCTACGAGCAGTACTTC

V: TRBV28
size: NA
D: TRBD2
J: TRBJ2-3
CDR3: CASSLLAGGLDTQYF
DNA: TGTGCCAGCAGTTTGCTAGCGGGAGGTCTTGATACGCAGTATTTT

V: TRBV7-6
size: once
D: NA
J: TRBJ1-2
CDR3: CASSGAITAYGYTF
DNA: TGTGCCAGCAGCGGGGCCATTACGGCCTATGGCTACACCTTC

V: TRBV19
size: NA
D: NA
J: TRBJ2-1
CDR3: CASSLPGLVYNEQFF
DNA: TGTGCCAGTAGCCTACCGGGGTTGGTCTACAATGAGCAGTTCTTC

V: TRBV2
size: NA
D: NA
J: TRBJ2-2
CDR3: CAFVTVENTGELFF
DNA: TGTGCCTTCGTCACGGTAGAGAACACCGGGGAGCTGTTTTTT

V: TRBV5-1
size: NA
D: NA
J: TRBJ1-1
CDR3: CASSKHMGTEAFF
DNA: TGCGCCAGTTCGAAGCATATGGGCACTGAAGCTTTCTTT

V: TRBV7-2
size: once
D: NA
J: TRBJ2-1
CDR3: CASSPRVVDEQFF
DNA: TGTGCCAGCAGCCCCAGGGTTGTGGATGAGCAGTTCTTC

V: TRBV6-5
size: NA
D: TRBD1
J: TRBJ2-7
CDR3: CASSYGDRGYEQYF
DNA: TGTGCCAGCAGTTACGGCGACAGGGGTTACGAGCAGTACTTC

V: TRBV7-8
size: NA
D: TRBD1
J: TRBJ1-5
CDR3: CASSSGGNPQPQHF
DNA: TGTGCCAGCAGCTCAGGGGGGAATCCCCAGCCCCAGCATTTT

V: TRBV11-1
size: NA
D: NA
J: TRBJ2-1
CDR3: CASSLATPSSYNEQFF
DNA: TGTGCCAGCAGCTTAGCCACGCCTAGCTCCTACAATGAGCAGTTCTTC

V: TRBV15
size: NA
D: NA
J: TRBJ2-3
CDR3: CATSRLTGVTDTQYF
DNA: TGTGCCACCAGCAGACTGACAGGAGTCACAGATACGCAGTATTTT

V: TRBV6-5
size: NA
D: NA
J: TRBJ2-2
CDR3: CASFVPPGELFF
DNA: TGTGCCAGCTTTGTGCCACCCGGGGAGCTGTTTTTT

V: TRBV6-5
size: NA
D: NA
J: TRBJ1-5
CDR3: CASSAGLKSNQPQHF
DNA: TGTGCCAGCAGTGCGGGTTTAAAAAGCAATCAGCCCCAGCATTTT

V: TRBV2
size: NA
D: NA
J: TRBJ1-4
CDR3: CASSGVRDGIEKLFF
DNA: TGTGCCAGCAGTGGTGTGCGGGACGGAATTGAAAAACTGTTTTTT

V: TRBV30
size: NA
D: NA
J: TRBJ2-7
CDR3: CAWSPIMGSVWVEQYF
DNA: TGTGCCTGGAGCCCCATTATGGGCTCGGTGTGGGTCGAGCAGTACTTC

V: TRBV7-9
size: NA
D: NA
J: TRBJ2-1
CDR3: CASSTANEQFF
DNA: TGTGCCAGCAGCACTGCCAATGAGCAGTTCTTC

V: TRBV4-1
size: once
D: NA
J: TRBJ2-7
CDR3: CASSSTPGQGYEQYF
DNA: TGCGCCAGCAGCTCCACCCCGGGACAAGGATACGAGCAGTACTTC

V: TRBV15
size: NA
D: TRBD2
J: TRBJ2-1
CDR3: CATSGGGAGYNEQFF
DNA: TGTGCCACCAGCGGGGGGGGAGCGGGGTACAATGAGCAGTTCTTC

V: TRBV7-7
size: NA
D: TRBD1
J: TRBJ2-1
CDR3: CASSESDRVYNEQFF
DNA: TGTGCCAGCAGCGAGTCGGACAGGGTTTACAATGAGCAGTTCTTC

V: TRBV5-1
size: NA
D: NA
J: TRBJ1-6
CDR3: CASSLEGSYNSPLHF
DNA: TGCGCCAGCAGCTTAGAGGGCTCATATAATTCACCCCTCCACTTT

V: TRBV12-5
size: NA
D: NA
J: TRBJ2-3
CDR3: CASGPPGTQYF
DNA: TGTGCTAGTGGTCCCCCCGGTACGCAGTATTTT

V: TRBV7-9
size: NA
D: TRBD2
J: TRBJ2-1
CDR3: CASSPPTSGRSHEQFF
DNA: TGTGCCAGCAGCCCACCAACTAGCGGGAGGAGTCATGAGCAGTTCTTC

V: TRBV2
size: few
D: TRBD1
J: TRBJ1-5
CDR3: CASSEALGTGRGQPQHF
DNA: TGTGCCAGCAGTGAAGCGTTGGGGACAGGGAGAGGTCAGCCCCAGCATTTT

V: TRBV6-5
size: NA
D: NA
J: TRBJ1-2
CDR3: CASSYSTWGGYTF
DNA: TGTGCCAGCAGTTACTCGACGTGGGGTGGCTACACCTTC

V: TRBV2
size: NA
D: NA
J: TRBJ1-5
CDR3: CASTGSSNQPQHF
DNA: TGTGCCAGCACAGGGTCTAGCAATCAGCCCCAGCATTTT

V: TRBV27
size: NA
D: NA
J: TRBJ1-2
CDR3: CASSLKGIYFGYTF
DNA: TGTGCCAGCAGTTTAAAGGGGATTTACTTTGGCTACACCTTC

V: TRBV5-6
size: NA
D: TRBD2
J: TRBJ2-7
CDR3: CASSFGSGTYEQYF
DNA: TGTGCCAGCAGCTTCGGTAGCGGGACTTACGAGCAGTACTTC

V: TRBV30
size: NA
D: NA
J: TRBJ1-1
CDR3: CAWSVVERLGWDTEAFF
DNA: TGTGCCTGGAGTGTAGTTGAGCGCCTGGGTTGGGACACTGAAGCTTTCTTT

V: TRBV6-5
size: NA
D: NA
J: TRBJ2-7
CDR3: CASSKRVPVNEQYF
DNA: TGTGCCAGCAGTAAGAGGGTGCCGGTCAACGAGCAGTACTTC

V: TRBV4-1
size: NA
D: NA
J: TRBJ2-7
CDR3: CASSQDLSSYEQYF
DNA: TGCGCCAGCAGCCAAGATTTGAGTAGCTACGAGCAGTACTTC

V: TRBV4-1
size: medium-sized
D: NA
J: TRBJ1-5
CDR3: CASSQDIGRTNQPQHF
DNA: TGCGCCAGCAGCCAAGATATCGGCAGGACCAATCAGCCCCAGCATTTT

V: TRBV7-9
size: NA
D: NA
J: TRBJ2-7
CDR3: CASSPRGGYEQYF
DNA: TGTGCCAGCAGCCCAAGGGGGGGCTACGAGCAGTACTTC

V: TRBV7-9
size: NA
D: NA
J: TRBJ1-3
CDR3: CASRGVVDTIYF
DNA: TGTGCCAGCAGGGGGGTTGTCGACACCATATATTTT

V: TRBV6-5
size: NA
D: NA
J: TRBJ2-2
CDR3: CASREGELFF
DNA: TGTGCCAGCCGGGAGGGGGAGCTGTTTTTT

V: TRBV6-5
size: NA
D: TRBD1
J: TRBJ1-1
CDR3: CASSPTGAPTEAFF
DNA: TGTGCCAGCAGTCCGACAGGGGCACCCACTGAAGCTTTCTTT

V: TRBV9
size: NA
D: NA
J: TRBJ2-1
CDR3: CASTPHLEGHSYNEQFF
DNA: TGTGCCAGCACCCCCCACTTAGAGGGCCACTCCTACAATGAGCAGTTCTTC

V: TRBV4-1
size: NA
D: NA
J: TRBJ1-2
CDR3: CASGGVSDYGYTF
DNA: TGCGCCAGCGGGGGCGTTTCAGACTATGGCTACACCTTC

V: TRBV6-1
size: NA
D: NA
J: TRBJ2-7
CDR3: CASSEYSWRDEQYF
DNA: TGTGCCAGCAGTGAGTATAGTTGGAGGGACGAGCAGTACTTC

V: TRBV2
size: NA
D: NA
J: TRBJ2-3
CDR3: CATLGRSSGYF
DNA: TGTGCCACACTAGGGCGGTCCAGTGGGTATTTT

V: TRBV5-6
size: NA
D: TRBD2
J: TRBJ2-1
CDR3: CASSWGLAGMFEQFF
DNA: TGTGCCAGCAGCTGGGGACTAGCGGGAATGTTTGAGCAGTTCTTC